This TCR beta chain is drawn from a study of cytomegalovirus exposure and HLA in healthy donors. Study results and caveats: Usually a TCR sequence was rare, but some public TCRs were found in many donors. Analysis performed later showed TCR beta chains linked to HLA being more clonally expanded than equally common others. Earlier analysis found most TCR beta V segments productive about 90% or about 30% of the time. Researchers counted roughly 150 TCR beta chains as cytomegalovirus-associated.

Notes on this clone: Its specificity is not known.

Germline CDR1 MNHEY, CDR2 SVGAGI. The V and J ends lost 6 bases and 10 bases, in that order; junction bases with no gene match: 10. This CDR3 is built from 14 residues. PCR used 60 Vbeta primers and 13 Jbeta primers. Sequenced by immunoSEQ multiplex PCR; TCRdb stores in-frame clones only, minus some. The sample shows roughly 120,000 clones, 80% of them seen only once. The chain links TRBV6-5 to TRBJ2-2, with 8 bases that match TRBD1. This sequence originates from a female donor in good health and CMV-seropositive. Source material: PBMCs. CDR3 sequence: CASSPDRVRPELFF. The CDR3 nucleotides are TGTGCCAGCAGCCCGGACAGGGTACGTCCGGAGCTGTTTTTT.